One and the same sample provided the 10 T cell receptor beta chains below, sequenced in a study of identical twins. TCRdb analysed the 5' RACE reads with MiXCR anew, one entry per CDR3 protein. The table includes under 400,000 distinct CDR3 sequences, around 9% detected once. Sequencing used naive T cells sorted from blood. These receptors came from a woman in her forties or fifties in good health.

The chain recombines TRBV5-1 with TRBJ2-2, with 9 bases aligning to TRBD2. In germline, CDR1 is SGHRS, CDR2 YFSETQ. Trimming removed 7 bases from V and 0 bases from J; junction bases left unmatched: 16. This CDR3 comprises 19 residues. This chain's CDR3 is CASRAPSGTGKANTGELFF. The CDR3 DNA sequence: TGCGCCAGCCGAGCGCCTAGCGGGACCGGGAAAGCGAACACCGGGGAGCTGTTTTTT.

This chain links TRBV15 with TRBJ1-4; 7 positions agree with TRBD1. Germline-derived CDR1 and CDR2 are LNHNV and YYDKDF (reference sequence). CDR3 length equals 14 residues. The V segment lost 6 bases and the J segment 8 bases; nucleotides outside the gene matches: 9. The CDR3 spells CATRGGTVWEKLFF. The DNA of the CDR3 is TGTGCCACCAGAGGGGGGACAGTCTGGGAAAAACTGTTTTTT.

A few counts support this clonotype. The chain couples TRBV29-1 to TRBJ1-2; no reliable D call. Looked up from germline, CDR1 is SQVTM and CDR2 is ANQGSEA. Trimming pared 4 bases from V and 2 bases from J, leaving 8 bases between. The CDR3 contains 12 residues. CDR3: CSVVHSNYGYTF. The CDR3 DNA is TGCAGCGTTGTCCACAGCAACTATGGCTACACCTTC.

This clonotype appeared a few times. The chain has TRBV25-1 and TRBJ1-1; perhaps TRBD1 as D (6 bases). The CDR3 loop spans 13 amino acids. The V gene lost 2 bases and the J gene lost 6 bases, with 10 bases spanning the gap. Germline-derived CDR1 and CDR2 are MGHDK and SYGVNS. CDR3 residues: CASSEGPGAEAFF. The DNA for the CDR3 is TGTGCCAGCAGTGAAGGCCCAGGGGCTGAAGCTTTCTTT.

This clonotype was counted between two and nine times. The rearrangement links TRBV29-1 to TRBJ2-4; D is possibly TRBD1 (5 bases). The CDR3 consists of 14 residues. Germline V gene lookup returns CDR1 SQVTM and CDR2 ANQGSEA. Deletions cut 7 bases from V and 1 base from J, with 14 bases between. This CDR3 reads CSGQTDGAKNIQYF. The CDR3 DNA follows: TGCAGCGGTCAGACAGATGGGGCCAAAAACATTCAGTACTTC.

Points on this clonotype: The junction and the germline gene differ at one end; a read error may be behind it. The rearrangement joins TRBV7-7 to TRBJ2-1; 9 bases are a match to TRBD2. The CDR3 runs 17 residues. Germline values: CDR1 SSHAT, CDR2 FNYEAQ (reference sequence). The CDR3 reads CASSPLGSGSSYNEQFF. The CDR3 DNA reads TGTGCTAGCAGCCCCCTCGGTAGCGGGAGCTCCTACAATGAGCAGTTCTTC. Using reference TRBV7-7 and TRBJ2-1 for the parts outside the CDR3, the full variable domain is GAGVSQSPRYKVTKRGQDVTLRCDPISSHATLYWYQQALGQGPEFLTYFNYEAQPDKSGLPSDRFSAERPEGSISTLTIQRTEQRDSAMYRCASSPLGSGSSYNEQFFGPGTRLTVL.

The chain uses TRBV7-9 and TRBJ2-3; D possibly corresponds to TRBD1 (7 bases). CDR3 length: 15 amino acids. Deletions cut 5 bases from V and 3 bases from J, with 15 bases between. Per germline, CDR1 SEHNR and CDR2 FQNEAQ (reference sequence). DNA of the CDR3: TGTGCCAGCAGCCCAGGGGGGCCTGAAACAGATACGCAGTATTTT. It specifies CASSPGGPETDTQYF. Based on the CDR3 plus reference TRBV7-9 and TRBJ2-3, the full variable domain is DTGVSQNPRHKITKRGQNVTFRCDPISEHNRLYWYRQTLGQGPEFLTYFQNEAQLEKSRLLSDRFSAERPKGSFSTLEIQRTEQGDSAMYLCASSPGGPETDTQYFGPGTRLTVL.

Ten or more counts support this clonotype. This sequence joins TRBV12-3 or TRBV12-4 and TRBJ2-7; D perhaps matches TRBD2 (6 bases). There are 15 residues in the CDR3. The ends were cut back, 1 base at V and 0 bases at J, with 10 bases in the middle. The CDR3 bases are TGTGCCAGCAGTTTAGTCGCCGGGAGCTCCTACGAGCAGTACTTC. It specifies CASSLVAGSSYEQYF.

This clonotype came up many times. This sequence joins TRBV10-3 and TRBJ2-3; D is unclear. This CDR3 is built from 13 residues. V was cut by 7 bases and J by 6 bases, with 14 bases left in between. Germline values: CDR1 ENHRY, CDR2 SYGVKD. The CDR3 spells CAIKPDQEDTQYF. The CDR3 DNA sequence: TGTGCCATCAAGCCCGACCAGGAGGATACGCAGTATTTT.

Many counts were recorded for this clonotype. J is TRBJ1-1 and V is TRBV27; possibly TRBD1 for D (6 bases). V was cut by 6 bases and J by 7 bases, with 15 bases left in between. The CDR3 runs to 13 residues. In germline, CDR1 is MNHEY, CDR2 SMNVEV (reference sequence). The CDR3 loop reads CASRGRGAIEAFF. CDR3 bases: TGTGCCAGCAGAGGGAGGGGGGCGATTGAAGCTTTCTTT.